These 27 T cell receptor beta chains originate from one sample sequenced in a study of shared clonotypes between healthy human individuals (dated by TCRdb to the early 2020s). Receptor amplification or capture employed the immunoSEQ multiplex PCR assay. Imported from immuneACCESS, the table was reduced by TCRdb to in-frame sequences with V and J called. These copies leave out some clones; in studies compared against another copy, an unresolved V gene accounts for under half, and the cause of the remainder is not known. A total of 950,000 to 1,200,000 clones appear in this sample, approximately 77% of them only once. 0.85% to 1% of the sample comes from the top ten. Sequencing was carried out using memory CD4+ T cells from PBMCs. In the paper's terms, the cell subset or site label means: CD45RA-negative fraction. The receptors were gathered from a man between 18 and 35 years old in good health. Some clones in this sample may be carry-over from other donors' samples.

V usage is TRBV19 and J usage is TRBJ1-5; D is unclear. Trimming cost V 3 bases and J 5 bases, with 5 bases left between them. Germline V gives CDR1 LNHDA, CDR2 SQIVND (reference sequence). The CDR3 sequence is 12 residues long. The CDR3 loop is CASSIMDQPQHF. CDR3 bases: TGTGCCAGTAGTATCATGGATCAGCCCCAGCATTTT.

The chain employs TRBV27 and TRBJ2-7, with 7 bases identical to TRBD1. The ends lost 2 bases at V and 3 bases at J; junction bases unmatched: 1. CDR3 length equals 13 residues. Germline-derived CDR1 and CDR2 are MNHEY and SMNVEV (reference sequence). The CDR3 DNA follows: TGTGCCAGCAGTTTAAACAGGGGCTACGAGCAGTACTTC. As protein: CASSLNRGYEQYF.

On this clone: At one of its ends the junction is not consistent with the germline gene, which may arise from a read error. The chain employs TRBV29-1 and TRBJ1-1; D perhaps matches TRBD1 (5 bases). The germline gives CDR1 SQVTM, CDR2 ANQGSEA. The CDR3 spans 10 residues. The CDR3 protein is CSVERDVEVF. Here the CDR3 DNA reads TGCAGCGTTGAAAGGGACGTGGAAGTATTT.

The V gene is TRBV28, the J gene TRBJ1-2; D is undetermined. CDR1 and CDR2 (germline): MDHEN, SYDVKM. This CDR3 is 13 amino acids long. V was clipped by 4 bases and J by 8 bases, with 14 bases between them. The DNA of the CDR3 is TGTGCCAGCAGTTCCCGTGGCTACTCGGGCTACACCTTC. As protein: CASSSRGYSGYTF.

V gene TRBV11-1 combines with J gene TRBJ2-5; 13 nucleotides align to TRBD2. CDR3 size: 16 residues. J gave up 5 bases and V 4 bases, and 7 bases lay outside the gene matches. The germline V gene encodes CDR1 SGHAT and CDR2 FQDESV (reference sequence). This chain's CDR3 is CASSSRTSGSGETQYF. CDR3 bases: TGTGCCAGCAGCTCCCGGACTAGCGGGAGTGGGGAGACCCAGTACTTC.

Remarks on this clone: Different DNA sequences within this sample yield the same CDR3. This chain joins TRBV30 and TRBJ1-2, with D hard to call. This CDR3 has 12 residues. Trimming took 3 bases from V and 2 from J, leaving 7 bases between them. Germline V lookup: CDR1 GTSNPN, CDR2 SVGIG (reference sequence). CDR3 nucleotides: TGTGCCTGGAGCGGGGTAAACTATGGCTACACCTTC. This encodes CAWSGVNYGYTF.

CDR3 region: CASKGDPQETQYF. The CDR3 bases are TGCGCCAGCAAAGGGGATCCCCAAGAGACCCAGTACTTC. The chain links TRBV5-1 to TRBJ2-5; TRBD1 is a possible D gene (5 bases). The CDR3 runs 13 residues. The germline V gene has CDR1 SGHRS and CDR2 YFSETQ. Trimming shortened V by 6 bases and J by 1 base, and 10 bases separated the two germline ends. Looking up the rest from reference TRBV5-1 and TRBJ2-5 gives the full variable domain: KAGVTQTPRYLIKTRGQQVTLSCSPISGHRSVSWYQQTPGQGLQFLFEYFSETQRNKGNFPGRFSGRQFSNSRSEMNVSTLELGDSALYLCASKGDPQETQYFGPGTRLLVL.

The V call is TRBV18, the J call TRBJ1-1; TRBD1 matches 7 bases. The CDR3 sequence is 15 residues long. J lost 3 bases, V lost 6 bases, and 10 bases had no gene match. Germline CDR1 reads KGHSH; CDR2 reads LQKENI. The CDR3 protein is CASSLRGRSDTEAFF. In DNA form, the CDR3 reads TGTGCCAGCTCTCTAAGGGGGCGTTCGGACACTGAAGCTTTCTTT.

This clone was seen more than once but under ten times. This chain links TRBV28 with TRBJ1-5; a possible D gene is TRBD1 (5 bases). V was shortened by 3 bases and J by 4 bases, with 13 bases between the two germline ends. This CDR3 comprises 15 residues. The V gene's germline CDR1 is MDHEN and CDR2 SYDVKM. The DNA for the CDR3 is TGTGCCAGCAGTTTTTCAGGACACATAAATCAGCCCCAGCATTTT. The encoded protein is CASSFSGHINQPQHF.

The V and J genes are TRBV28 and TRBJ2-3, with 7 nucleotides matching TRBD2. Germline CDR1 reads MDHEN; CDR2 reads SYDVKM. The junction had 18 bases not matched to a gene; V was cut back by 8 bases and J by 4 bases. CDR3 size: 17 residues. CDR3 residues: CASQNRLGEGKPDTQYF. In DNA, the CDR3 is TGTGCCAGCCAAAACCGACTCGGGGAGGGGAAACCAGATACGCAGTATTTT.

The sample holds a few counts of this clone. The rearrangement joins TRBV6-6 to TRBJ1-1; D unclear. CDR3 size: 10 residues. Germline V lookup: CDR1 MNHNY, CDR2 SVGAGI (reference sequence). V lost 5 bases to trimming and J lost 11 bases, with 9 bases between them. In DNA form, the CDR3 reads TGTGCCAGCAGTGAAGGAAGTGCTTTCTTT. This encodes CASSEGSAFF.

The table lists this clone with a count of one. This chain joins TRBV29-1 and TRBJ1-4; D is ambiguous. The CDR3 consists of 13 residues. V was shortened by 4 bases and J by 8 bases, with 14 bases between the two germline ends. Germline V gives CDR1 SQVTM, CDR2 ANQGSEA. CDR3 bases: TGCAGCGTTGTTGGCTCGGGGAGGGAAAAACTGTTTTTT. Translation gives CSVVGSGREKLFF.

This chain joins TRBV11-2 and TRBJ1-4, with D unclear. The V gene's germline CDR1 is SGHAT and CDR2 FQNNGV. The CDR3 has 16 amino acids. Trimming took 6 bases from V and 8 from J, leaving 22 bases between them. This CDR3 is CASRPIRGPRREKLFF. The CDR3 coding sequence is TGTGCCAGCAGACCAATCCGGGGTCCGCGGCGGGAAAAACTGTTTTTT.

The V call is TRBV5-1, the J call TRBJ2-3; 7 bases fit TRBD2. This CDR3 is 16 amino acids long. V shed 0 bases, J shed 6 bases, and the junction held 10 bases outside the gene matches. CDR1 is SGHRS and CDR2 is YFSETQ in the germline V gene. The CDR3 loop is CASSLGGLPSSDTQYF. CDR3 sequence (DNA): TGCGCCAGCAGCTTGGGGGGACTACCATCATCCGATACGCAGTATTTT.

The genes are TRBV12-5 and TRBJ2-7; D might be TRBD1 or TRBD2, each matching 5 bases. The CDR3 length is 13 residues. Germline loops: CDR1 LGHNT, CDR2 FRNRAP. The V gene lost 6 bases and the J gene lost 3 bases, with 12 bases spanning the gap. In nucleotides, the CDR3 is TGTGCTAGTGGAGGTGATGGGGGCTACGAGCAGTACTTC. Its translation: CASGGDGGYEQYF.

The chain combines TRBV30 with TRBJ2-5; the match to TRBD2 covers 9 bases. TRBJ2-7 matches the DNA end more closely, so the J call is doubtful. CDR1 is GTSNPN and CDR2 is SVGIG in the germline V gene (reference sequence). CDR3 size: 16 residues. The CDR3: CAWSIGTSRTPYEQYF. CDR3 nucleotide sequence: TGTGCCTGGAGTATAGGGACTAGCCGTACCCCCTACGAGCAGTACTTC.

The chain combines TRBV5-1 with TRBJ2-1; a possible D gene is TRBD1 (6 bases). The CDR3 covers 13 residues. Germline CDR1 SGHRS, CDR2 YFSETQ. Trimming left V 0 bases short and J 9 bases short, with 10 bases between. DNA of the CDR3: TGCGCCAGCAGCTTGGAGGGGGTTCCTGAGCAGTTCTTC. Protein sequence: CASSLEGVPEQFF.

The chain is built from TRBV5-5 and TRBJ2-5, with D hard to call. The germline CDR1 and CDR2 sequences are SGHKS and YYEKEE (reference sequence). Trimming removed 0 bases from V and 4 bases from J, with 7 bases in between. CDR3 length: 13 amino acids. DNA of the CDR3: TGTGCCAGCAGCTTGGTTTCGGTAGAGACCCAGTACTTC. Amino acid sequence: CASSLVSVETQYF.

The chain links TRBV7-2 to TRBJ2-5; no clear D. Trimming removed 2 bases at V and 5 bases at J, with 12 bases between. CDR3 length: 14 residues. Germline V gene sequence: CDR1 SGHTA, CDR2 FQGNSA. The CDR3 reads CASSLTRTTETQYF. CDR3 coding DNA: TGTGCCAGCAGCTTAACTCGGACCACGGAGACCCAGTACTTC.

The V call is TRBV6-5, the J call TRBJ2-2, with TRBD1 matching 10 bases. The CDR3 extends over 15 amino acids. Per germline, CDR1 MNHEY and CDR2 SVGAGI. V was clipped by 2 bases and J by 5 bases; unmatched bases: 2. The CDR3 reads CASSYRTGGTGELFF. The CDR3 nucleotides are TGTGCCAGCAGTTACAGGACAGGGGGGACCGGGGAGCTGTTTTTT.

The CDR3 DNA is TGTGCCATCAGAACCGGGACAGGGGCCTACGAGCAGTACTTC. Its protein product is CAIRTGTGAYEQYF. The V and J genes are TRBV10-3 and TRBJ2-7, with TRBD1 matching over 10 bases. J gave up 2 bases and V 6 bases, and 4 bases lay outside the gene matches. The CDR3 has 14 amino acids. Germline CDR1 reads ENHRY; CDR2 reads SYGVKD.

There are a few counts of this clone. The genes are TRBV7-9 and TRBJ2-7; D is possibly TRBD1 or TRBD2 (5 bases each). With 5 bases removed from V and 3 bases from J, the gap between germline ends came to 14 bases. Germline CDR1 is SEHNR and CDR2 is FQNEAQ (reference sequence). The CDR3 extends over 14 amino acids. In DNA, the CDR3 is TGTGCCAGCAGCCCGGGACGGACAAACTACGAGCAGTACTTC. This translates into CASSPGRTNYEQYF.

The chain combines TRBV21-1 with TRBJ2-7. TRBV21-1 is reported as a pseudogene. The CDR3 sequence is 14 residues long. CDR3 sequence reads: CASSKPPGNCEQYF. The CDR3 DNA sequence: TGTGCCAGCAGCAAGCCCCCTGGAAACTGCGAGCAGTACTTC.

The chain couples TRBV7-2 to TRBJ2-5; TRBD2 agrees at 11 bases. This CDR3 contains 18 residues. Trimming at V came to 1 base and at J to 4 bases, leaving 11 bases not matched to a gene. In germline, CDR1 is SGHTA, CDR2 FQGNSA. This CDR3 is CASSLVRLAGGARETQYF. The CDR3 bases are TGTGCCAGCAGCTTAGTCCGGCTAGCGGGAGGAGCACGAGAGACCCAGTACTTC.

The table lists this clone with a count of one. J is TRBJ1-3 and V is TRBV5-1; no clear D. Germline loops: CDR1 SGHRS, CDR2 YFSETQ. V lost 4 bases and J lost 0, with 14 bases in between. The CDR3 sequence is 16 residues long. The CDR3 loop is CASSGTGSSSGNTIYF. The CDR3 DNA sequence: TGCGCCAGCAGCGGTACGGGGTCGAGCTCTGGAAACACCATATATTTT.

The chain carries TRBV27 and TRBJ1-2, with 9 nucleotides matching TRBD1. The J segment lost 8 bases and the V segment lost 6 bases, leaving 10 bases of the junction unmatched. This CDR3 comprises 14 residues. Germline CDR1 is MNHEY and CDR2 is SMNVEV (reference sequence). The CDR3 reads CASRSLQGAGGYTF. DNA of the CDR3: TGTGCCAGCAGGTCTTTACAGGGGGCGGGCGGCTACACCTTC.

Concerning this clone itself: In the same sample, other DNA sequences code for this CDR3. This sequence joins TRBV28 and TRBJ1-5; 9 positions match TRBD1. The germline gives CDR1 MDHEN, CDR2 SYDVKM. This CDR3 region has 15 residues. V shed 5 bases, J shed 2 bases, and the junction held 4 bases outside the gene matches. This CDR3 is CASSTRTGGNQPQHF. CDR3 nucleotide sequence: TGTGCCAGCAGTACCCGGACAGGGGGCAATCAGCCCCAGCATTTT.